What follows are 2 T cell receptor beta chains derived from one specimen sequenced in a study of blood T cell repertoires in COVID-19 (dated by TCRdb to 2020 to 2022). The library was produced with the immunoSEQ multiplex PCR assay. Entries here come from immuneACCESS through TCRdb and include only in-frame sequences with V and J called. Some clones fail to appear in such tables; in the studies checked, an unresolved V gene covers under half of the shortfall, and the cause of the remainder is unknown. Present in this sample are some 200,000 clones, approximately 84% of which were seen just once. Roughly 7% of the sample rests with the top ten. Input material: PBMCs or T cells enriched from blood (not recorded which). The source is a middle-aged man who had recovered from COVID-19.

The chain carries TRBV18 and TRBJ2-1, with 15 bases lining up with TRBD2. V lost 3 bases and J lost 7; bases outside the gene matches: 1. The CDR3 loop spans 15 amino acids. Germline V gene data show CDR1 as KGHSH and CDR2 as LQKENI. The CDR3 DNA is TGTGCCAGCTCACCGGGACTAGCGGGGGGTAATGAGCAGTTCTTC. The encoded protein is CASSPGLAGGNEQFF.

V gene TRBV29-1 combines with J gene TRBJ1-2; D perhaps matches TRBD1 (6 bases). Germline V gene data show CDR1 as SQVTM and CDR2 as ANQGSEA. There are 14 residues in the CDR3. Trimming took off 4 bases at V and 8 bases at J, with 20 bases between the two ends. The CDR3 nucleotides read TGCAGCGTTGGCAACCAACAGGGTATGGAGGGCTACACCTTC. Translated, it gives CSVGNQQGMEGYTF.